This T cell receptor (beta chain) was identified during a study of tumor-infiltrating lymphocytes in localized non-small cell lung cancer. Only in-frame clones appear in the TCRdb table, and some are missing; sequencing was by immunoSEQ multiplex PCR. Of about 7,100 clones in the sample, about 77% were seen once. V was pared by 1 base and J by 5 bases, with 6 bases between. From germline, CDR1 is SGHTA and CDR2 FQGNSA. The length of the CDR3 is 13 residues. The clonotype comes from a human donor with non-small cell lung cancer. The sample was lung tumor tissue. The chain recombines TRBV7-2 with TRBJ2-1; D gene uncertain. This CDR3 reads CASSLGVNNEQFF. In nucleotides, the CDR3 is TGTGCCAGCAGCTTAGGGGTGAACAATGAGCAGTTCTTC.